Described below is a single T cell receptor beta chain sequence and its context. The data were taken from a study of control samples from healthy donors and cancer patients. The CDR3 has 15 residues. The germline gives CDR1 MGHDK, CDR2 SYGVNS. Trimming left V 2 bases short and J 2 bases short, with 12 bases between. The method was immunoSEQ multiplex PCR; TCRdb's version includes in-frame clones alone and lacks a portion of them. The data contain about 170,000 clones, 85% to 95% of them seen just once; the ten biggest clones take up 1.3% to 1.5%. This rearrangement joins TRBV25-1 to TRBJ1-1; D is ambiguous. This sequence originates from a woman in her late teens or twenties in good health. Sequencing was done on a sample of blood. CDR3 DNA sequence: TGTGCCAGCAGTGAACGGAGGGCCGAAAACACTGAAGCTTTCTTT. Its translation is CASSERRAENTEAFF.